The sequence of this T cell receptor beta chain was determined in a study of metastatic and nonmetastatic thyroid tumors. Study-wide background: A comparison of repertoires was made across blood and tumor or nodule tissue from malignant and benign thyroid patients.

This CDR3 is built from 14 residues. Trimming removed 5 bases at V and 6 bases at J, with 16 bases between. The germline gives CDR1 LNHNV, CDR2 YYDKDF (reference sequence). The entire patient cohort was treatment-naive prior to thyroid surgery. MiXCR re-clonotyped the PCR reads for TCRdb. The sample has tens of thousands of clones; over 12% are singletons. There are many counts of this clone. The chain is built from TRBV15 and TRBJ1-1, with D possibly being TRBD1 (5 bases). The sequence was collected from a male donor with papillary thyroid cancer or a benign thyroid nodule (not recorded which). Some clones in this sample may be carry-over from other donors' samples. The sample was blood. The CDR3 region is CATSARTLTAEAFF. Here the CDR3 DNA reads TGTGCCACCAGCGCCCGGACACTCACCGCTGAAGCTTTCTTT.